Each of the 13 T cell receptor beta chains below was sequenced from the same sample in a study of blood T cell repertoires in COVID-19. Here immunoSEQ multiplex PCR was the method, and the copy in TCRdb shows in-frame clones only, minus some. The table includes some 250,000 clones, approximately 80% detected once. The specimen was peripheral blood. The receptor set was obtained from a man aged 25-45 years who had recovered from COVID-19.

V is TRBV10-3 and J is TRBJ1-4; 11 nucleotides agree with TRBD1. Germline V gives CDR1 ENHRY, CDR2 SYGVKD. This CDR3 has 16 amino acids. Losses at the gene ends were 11 bases for V and 1 base for J; bases not matched to a gene: 9. CDR3 loop: CAARKGQGVTNEKLFF. The CDR3 region has the DNA TGTGCCGCCCGGAAGGGACAGGGGGTAACTAATGAAAAACTGTTTTTT.

This clone was found a few times. The chain links TRBV2 to TRBJ2-3; 10 bases line up with TRBD2. Germline-derived CDR1 and CDR2 are SNHLY and FYNNEI. Trimming removed 5 bases from V and 6 bases from J; junction bases left unmatched: 8. The CDR3 extends over 15 amino acids. CDR3: CASSLDSGGSDTQYF. The CDR3 nucleotides are TGTGCCAGCAGTCTCGATAGCGGGGGGTCTGATACGCAGTATTTT.

The chain couples TRBV9 to TRBJ2-7; 9 bases are a match to TRBD1. CDR3 length: 18 amino acids. Looked up from germline, CDR1 is SGDLS and CDR2 is YYNGEE. The V gene end was trimmed by 0 bases and the J gene end by 3 bases; junction bases not matched to a gene: 13. Here the CDR3 reads CASSVGGGTGSLVYEQYF. The DNA for the CDR3 is TGTGCCAGCAGCGTAGGAGGTGGGACAGGGAGTCTGGTCTACGAGCAGTACTTC.

The rearrangement uses TRBV6-1 and TRBJ1-4; D gene unclear. Germline V gene lookup returns CDR1 MNHNS and CDR2 SASEGT. This CDR3 has 15 amino acids. The V gene lost 1 base and the J gene lost 4 bases, with 10 bases spanning the gap. The CDR3, as DNA: TGTGCCAGCAGTGAAGTGTCAGTTGGTAATGAAAAACTGTTTTTT. Translation gives CASSEVSVGNEKLFF.

The V call is TRBV5-1, the J call TRBJ2-6; 10 bases align to TRBD1. The junction had 2 bases not matched to a gene; V was cut back by 7 bases and J by 1 base. CDR1 and CDR2 from the germline V gene are SGHRS and YFSETQ. The CDR3 is 15 amino acids. Written as DNA, the CDR3 is TGCGCCAGCGGACAGGGGGTGTCTGGGGCCAACGTCCTGACTTTC. Translating gives CASGQGVSGANVLTF. The variable domain in full, with the rest retrieved from reference TRBV5-1 and TRBJ2-6, is KAGVTQTPRYLIKTRGQQVTLSCSPISGHRSVSWYQQTPGQGLQFLFEYFSETQRNKGNFPGRFSGRQFSNSRSEMNVSTLELGDSALYLCASGQGVSGANVLTFGAGSRLTVL.

The V and J genes are TRBV5-4 and TRBJ2-3; tentatively, D is TRBD2 (5 bases). Trimming took 1 base from V and 8 from J, leaving 20 bases between them. CDR3 size: 16 residues. Per the germline V gene, CDR1 is SGHNT and CDR2 is YYREEE (reference sequence). CDR3 bases: TGTGCCAGCAGCTTGTTTATGGCGAGGGAACGGGCTACGCAGTATTTT. Protein: CASSLFMARERATQYF.

The V and J genes are TRBV5-6 and TRBJ1-1; the match to TRBD1 covers 11 bases. The germline gives CDR1 SGHDT, CDR2 YYEEEE. The CDR3 covers 15 residues. The junction had 15 bases not matched to a gene; V was cut back by 3 bases and J by 14 bases. CDR3 residues: CASSWGGTGGTSSFF. The CDR3 coding sequence is TGTGCCAGCAGCTGGGGCGGGACAGGGGGTACTTCGAGCTTCTTT. Drawing the rest from reference TRBV5-6 and TRBJ1-1, the complete variable domain is DAGVTQSPTHLIKTRGQQVTLRCSPKSGHDTVSWYQQALGQGPQFIFQYYEEEERQRGNFPDRFSGHQFPNYSSELNVNALLLGDSALYLCASSWGGTGGTSSFFGQGTRLTVV.

The chain couples TRBV2 to TRBJ1-5; 7 bases are shared with TRBD1. Germline V CDR1 and CDR2: SNHLY, FYNNEI. This CDR3 is built from 14 residues. J gave up 6 bases and V 5 bases, and 7 bases lay outside the gene matches. The CDR3 protein is CASSKDRFGQPQHF. Here the CDR3 DNA reads TGTGCCAGCAGTAAGGACAGGTTTGGTCAGCCCCAGCATTTT. Variable domain in full (rest from reference TRBV2 and TRBJ1-5): EPEVTQTPSHQVTQMGQEVILRCVPISNHLYFYWYRQILGQKVEFLVSFYNNEISEKSEIFDDQFSVERPDGSNFTLKIRSTKLEDSAMYFCASSKDRFGQPQHFGDGTRLSIL.

The J gene is TRBJ1-2, the V gene TRBV7-8, with 8 positions matching TRBD1. There are 13 residues in the CDR3. The J segment lost 4 bases and the V segment lost 6 bases, leaving 4 bases of the junction unmatched. The germline gives CDR1 SGHVS, CDR2 FQNEAQ. The DNA of the CDR3 is TGTGCCAGCAGGACAGGGGAAGGCTATGGCTACACCTTC. It codes for CASRTGEGYGYTF.

About this clone: The identical CDR3 is also encoded by other nucleotide sequences in the sample. The chain uses TRBV5-6 and TRBJ1-2; D not resolved. Trimming left V 3 bases short and J 5 bases short, with 8 bases between. This CDR3 comprises 12 residues. Per the germline V gene, CDR1 is SGHDT and CDR2 is YYEEEE. The CDR3 sequence is CASSSGSYGYTF. CDR3 DNA sequence: TGTGCCAGCAGCTCCGGGTCTTATGGCTACACCTTC. Using reference TRBV5-6 and TRBJ1-2 for the parts outside the CDR3, the full variable domain is DAGVTQSPTHLIKTRGQQVTLRCSPKSGHDTVSWYQQALGQGPQFIFQYYEEEERQRGNFPDRFSGHQFPNYSSELNVNALLLGDSALYLCASSSGSYGYTFGSGTRLTVV.

This rearrangement joins TRBV4-2 to TRBJ2-3, with D tentatively TRBD2 (6 bases). V dropped 4 bases and J dropped 4 bases, with 18 bases sitting between them. Germline CDR1 reads LGHNA; CDR2 reads YNFKEQ. The CDR3 runs 16 residues. CDR3 region: CASSRPDGGRADTQYF. CDR3 DNA: TGTGCCAGCAGCCGACCCGACGGGGGTAGGGCAGATACGCAGTATTTT.

V gene TRBV5-1 combines with J gene TRBJ2-1, with 8 bases that match TRBD1. J gave up 7 bases and V 2 bases, and 5 bases lay outside the gene matches. Germline V gene data show CDR1 as SGHRS and CDR2 as YFSETQ. CDR3 size: 14 residues. For the CDR3, the DNA is TGCGCCAGCAGCTTCGGGACAGGCGCAAATGAGCAGTTCTTC. It specifies CASSFGTGANEQFF. Supplemented by reference TRBV5-1 and TRBJ2-1, the full variable domain reads KAGVTQTPRYLIKTRGQQVTLSCSPISGHRSVSWYQQTPGQGLQFLFEYFSETQRNKGNFPGRFSGRQFSNSRSEMNVSTLELGDSALYLCASSFGTGANEQFFGPGTRLTVL.

The chain uses TRBV29-1 and TRBJ2-3; 14 bases are a match to TRBD2. Trimming took 7 bases from V and 9 from J; bases not matched to a gene: 6. Looked up from germline, CDR1 is SQVTM and CDR2 is ANQGSEA. The length of the CDR3 is 13 residues. CDR3 sequence (DNA): TGCAGCGCCACGACTAGCGGGGGGGGGACGCAGTATTTT. Translation: CSATTSGGGTQYF.